This TCR beta chain was found in a study of cytomegalovirus exposure and HLA in healthy donors. With 60 Vbeta and 13 Jbeta primers, the PCR was carried out. Data came from immunoSEQ multiplex PCR; TCRdb stores just in-frame clones and leaves some out. The sample has about 140,000 clones; roughly 78% are singletons. V was pared by 2 bases and J by 4 bases, with 8 bases between. Germline V lookup: CDR1 MGHRA, CDR2 YSYEKL. The CDR3 is 14 residues long. What was sequenced was PBMCs. The clonotype comes from a man in his thirties or forties in good health. J is TRBJ1-4 and V is TRBV4-1; no firm D call. The chain's CDR3 is CASSQSQRNEKLFF. In DNA, the CDR3 is TGCGCCAGCAGCCAAAGCCAACGTAATGAAAAACTGTTTTTT.